This T cell receptor beta chain was captured by sequencing in a study of blood T cell repertoires in COVID-19. The participants were between roughly 18 and 90 years old and came from roughly 24 US areas. The authors' processing: Amplification from reference gene primers served as the basis for estimated nucleated cell counts. Profiled with immunoSEQ multiplex PCR; TCRdb holds only in-frame clones, not every one. The V and J calls and the clone size are those of that table, but D and trimming were determined from the DNA. Here the sample spans about 280,000 clones, 75% to 90% being singletons. V lost 4 bases and J lost 8; bases outside the gene matches: 3. Per germline, CDR1 PRHDT and CDR2 FYEKMQ (reference sequence). The CDR3 is 15 amino acids.

J is TRBJ2-1 and V is TRBV13, with 15 bases matching TRBD2. The receptor was derived from a woman aged 25 to 39 with acute COVID-19. The sequenced sample was PBMCs or T cells enriched from blood (not recorded which). For the CDR3, the DNA is TGTGCCAGCAGCTCTTGGACTAGCGGGAGGGATGAGCAGTTCTTC. It is translated as CASSSWTSGRDEQFF.